These T cell receptor beta chains were read from a single sample in a study of cytomegalovirus exposure and HLA in healthy donors. Profiled with immunoSEQ multiplex PCR; TCRdb holds only in-frame clones, not every one. The sample records 100,000 to 150,000 clones, 76% being singletons. Material: PBMCs. These receptors all stem from a man aged 45-65 years in good health and CMV-seronegative. The CDR3 runs from the conserved cysteine through the conserved F or W. The D gene is left open where the match is weak. A row's size may be missing; if present it is once, few, many or a size class.

clone_size: once; j_call: TRBJ2-3; d_call: TRBD2; v_call: TRBV4-1; cdr3_aa: CASSQVWSGGAGWQYF; cdr3_nt: TGCGCCAGCAGCCAAGTATGGAGCGGGGGGGCGGGCTGGCAGTATTTT
clone_size: NA; j_call: TRBJ1-3; d_call: NA; v_call: TRBV28; cdr3_aa: CASTQRGSGNTIYF; cdr3_nt: TGTGCCAGCACCCAAAGGGGGTCGGGAAACACCATATATTTT
clone_size: once; j_call: TRBJ1-6; d_call: NA; v_call: TRBV6-5; cdr3_aa: CASSYAGDAVLALHF; cdr3_nt: TGTGCCAGCAGTTACGCAGGGGACGCGGTTTTAGCCCTCCACTTT
clone_size: NA; j_call: TRBJ1-2; d_call: NA; v_call: TRBV2; cdr3_aa: CASSGQGGGYTF; cdr3_nt: TGTGCCAGCAGTGGCCAGGGAGGTGGCTACACCTTC
clone_size: NA; j_call: TRBJ1-1; d_call: TRBD1; v_call: TRBV9; cdr3_aa: CASSVGQGARVNTEAFF; cdr3_nt: TGTGCCAGCAGCGTAGGTCAGGGGGCGCGGGTGAACACTGAAGCTTTCTTT
clone_size: NA; j_call: TRBJ1-6; d_call: TRBD1; v_call: TRBV5-4; cdr3_aa: CASSLDRDNSPLHF; cdr3_nt: TGTGCCAGCAGCCTCGACAGGGATAATTCACCCCTCCACTTT
clone_size: NA; j_call: TRBJ1-1; d_call: TRBD1; v_call: TRBV29-1; cdr3_aa: CSVEGQGAITEAFF; cdr3_nt: TGCAGCGTTGAAGGCCAGGGGGCTATCACTGAAGCTTTCTTT
clone_size: NA; j_call: TRBJ1-1; d_call: TRBD1; v_call: TRBV19; cdr3_aa: CASRTTGQGLATEAFF; cdr3_nt: TGTGCCAGTAGGACCACGGGACAGGGTCTTGCCACTGAAGCTTTCTTT
clone_size: NA; j_call: TRBJ2-3; d_call: TRBD2; v_call: TRBV7-2; cdr3_aa: CASSLALAGVGDTQYF; cdr3_nt: TGTGCCAGCAGCTTAGCCCTAGCGGGGGTGGGAGATACGCAGTATTTT
clone_size: NA; j_call: TRBJ2-3; d_call: TRBD2; v_call: TRBV7-2; cdr3_aa: CASSLSLAGDTQYF; cdr3_nt: TGTGCCAGCAGCCTCAGCCTAGCGGGGGATACGCAGTATTTT
clone_size: NA; j_call: TRBJ1-6; d_call: TRBD1; v_call: TRBV5-1; cdr3_aa: CASSLINDRAYSPLHF; cdr3_nt: TGCGCCAGCAGCTTGATAAATGACAGGGCTTATTCACCCCTCCACTTT
clone_size: NA; j_call: TRBJ1-2; d_call: NA; v_call: TRBV4-2; cdr3_aa: CASGSGSYGYTF; cdr3_nt: TGTGCCAGCGGCTCAGGGTCCTATGGCTACACCTTC
clone_size: NA; j_call: TRBJ1-2; d_call: NA; v_call: TRBV7-2; cdr3_aa: CASTSGAANLYGYTF; cdr3_nt: TGTGCCAGCACGAGTGGGGCCGCCAACCTCTATGGCTACACCTTC
clone_size: NA; j_call: TRBJ1-4; d_call: TRBD1; v_call: TRBV5-1; cdr3_aa: CASSSTGDPPQGKLFF; cdr3_nt: TGCGCCAGCAGCTCTACAGGGGACCCACCCCAGGGAAAACTGTTTTTT
clone_size: NA; j_call: TRBJ1-6; d_call: NA; v_call: TRBV29-1; cdr3_aa: CSVLDTGRNSPLHF; cdr3_nt: TGCAGCGTTCTCGATACAGGGCGGAATTCACCCCTCCACTTT
clone_size: once; j_call: TRBJ2-5; d_call: TRBD2; v_call: TRBV5-1; cdr3_aa: CASSSGGAQETQYF; cdr3_nt: TGCGCCAGCAGCTCGGGGGGTGCGCAAGAGACCCAGTACTTC
clone_size: NA; j_call: TRBJ2-5; d_call: TRBD2; v_call: TRBV4-1; cdr3_aa: CASSPPGLAGETQYF; cdr3_nt: TGCGCCAGCAGCCCGCCGGGACTAGCGGGAGAGACTCAGTACTTC
clone_size: few; j_call: TRBJ2-1; d_call: TRBD2; v_call: TRBV6-6; cdr3_aa: CASSPALAGGDNEQFF; cdr3_nt: TGTGCCAGCAGTCCCGCTCTAGCGGGGGGTGACAATGAGCAGTTCTTC
clone_size: few; j_call: TRBJ1-5; d_call: TRBD1; v_call: TRBV7-2; cdr3_aa: CASSPWGQGARQPQHF; cdr3_nt: TGTGCCAGCAGCCCTTGGGGACAGGGGGCGAGGCAGCCCCAGCATTTT
clone_size: few; j_call: TRBJ1-1; d_call: TRBD1; v_call: TRBV7-9; cdr3_aa: CASSLLGRGPEAFF; cdr3_nt: TGTGCCAGCAGCCTCCTTGGCAGGGGGCCTGAAGCTTTCTTT
clone_size: NA; j_call: TRBJ2-3; d_call: NA; v_call: TRBV4-1; cdr3_aa: CASSRGVLDTQYF; cdr3_nt: TGCGCCAGCAGCCGGGGGGTTTTAGATACGCAGTATTTT
clone_size: NA; j_call: TRBJ1-6; d_call: NA; v_call: TRBV14; cdr3_aa: CASSRTRLGSPLHF; cdr3_nt: TGTGCCAGCAGCCGAACCAGACTGGGTTCACCCCTCCACTTT
clone_size: NA; j_call: TRBJ2-2; d_call: NA; v_call: TRBV7-6; cdr3_aa: CASSQETGEGDGELFF; cdr3_nt: TGTGCCAGCAGCCAGGAGACAGGGGAGGGAGACGGGGAGCTGTTTTTT
clone_size: NA; j_call: TRBJ1-4; d_call: TRBD1; v_call: TRBV7-9; cdr3_aa: CASSSTGGTNEKLFF; cdr3_nt: TGTGCCAGCAGCTCAACAGGGGGAACTAATGAAAAACTGTTTTTT
clone_size: NA; j_call: TRBJ2-3; d_call: NA; v_call: TRBV5-1; cdr3_aa: CASSHTDPAGADTQYF; cdr3_nt: TGCGCCAGCAGCCATACAGATCCGGCAGGGGCAGATACGCAGTATTTT
clone_size: NA; j_call: TRBJ2-7; d_call: NA; v_call: TRBV2; cdr3_aa: CASSEEIIEQYF; cdr3_nt: TGTGCCAGCAGTGAGGAGATTATTGAACAGTACTTC
clone_size: once; j_call: TRBJ1-2; d_call: NA; v_call: TRBV11-2; cdr3_aa: CASSLGSNLPYGYTF; cdr3_nt: TGTGCCAGCAGCTTAGGGTCGAACCTACCCTATGGCTACACCTTC
clone_size: NA; j_call: TRBJ2-7; d_call: TRBD2; v_call: TRBV5-4; cdr3_aa: CASRSSGDSYEQYF; cdr3_nt: TGTGCCAGCAGATCCAGCGGGGACTCCTACGAGCAGTACTTC
clone_size: NA; j_call: TRBJ1-5; d_call: NA; v_call: TRBV7-2; cdr3_aa: CASSSTLVAEPQHF; cdr3_nt: TGTGCCAGCAGCTCCACCTTGGTGGCAGAGCCCCAGCATTTT
clone_size: NA; j_call: TRBJ1-5; d_call: NA; v_call: TRBV7-9; cdr3_aa: CSSSADGNQPQHF; cdr3_nt: TGTTCCAGCAGCGCCGACGGGAACCAGCCCCAGCATTTT
clone_size: once; j_call: TRBJ1-6; d_call: NA; v_call: TRBV5-1; cdr3_aa: CASSLDRVDNSPLHF; cdr3_nt: TGCGCCAGCAGCTTGGACAGGGTTGATAATTCACCCCTCCACTTT
clone_size: NA; j_call: TRBJ1-4; d_call: TRBD1; v_call: TRBV2; cdr3_aa: CASSGPGQPDEKLFF; cdr3_nt: TGTGCCAGCAGTGGGCCGGGACAGCCTGATGAAAAACTGTTTTTT
clone_size: NA; j_call: TRBJ1-6; d_call: TRBD1; v_call: TRBV7-9; cdr3_aa: CASSLPGGYSPLHF; cdr3_nt: TGTGCCAGCAGCTTACCAGGGGGGTACTCACCCCTCCACTTT
clone_size: NA; j_call: TRBJ2-2; d_call: NA; v_call: TRBV6-1; cdr3_aa: CASSDLRQAISTGELFF; cdr3_nt: TGTGCCAGCAGTGACCTGAGACAGGCTATAAGCACCGGGGAGCTGTTTTTT
clone_size: NA; j_call: TRBJ1-4; d_call: NA; v_call: TRBV11-2; cdr3_aa: CASSLGSGFGEKLFF; cdr3_nt: TGTGCCAGCAGCTTAGGATCGGGGTTTGGGGAAAAACTGTTTTTT
clone_size: NA; j_call: TRBJ2-5; d_call: TRBD1; v_call: TRBV9; cdr3_aa: CASSAGTVQETQYF; cdr3_nt: TGTGCCAGCAGCGCGGGGACAGTCCAAGAGACCCAGTACTTC
clone_size: NA; j_call: TRBJ1-5; d_call: TRBD1; v_call: TRBV5-1; cdr3_aa: CASSHGTVFNQPQHF; cdr3_nt: TGCGCCAGCAGCCACGGGACAGTCTTCAATCAGCCCCAGCATTTT
clone_size: NA; j_call: TRBJ1-2; d_call: TRBD1; v_call: TRBV2; cdr3_aa: CASSETGTGGGLGYGYTF; cdr3_nt: TGTGCCAGCAGTGAAACCGGGACAGGGGGCGGTTTGGGCTATGGCTACACCTTC
clone_size: NA; j_call: TRBJ1-4; d_call: NA; v_call: TRBV5-4; cdr3_aa: CASSSPGNYNEKLFF; cdr3_nt: TGTGCCAGCAGCTCCCCGGGAAACTATAATGAAAAACTGTTTTTT
clone_size: NA; j_call: TRBJ2-2; d_call: NA; v_call: TRBV6-5; cdr3_aa: CASSYTLGINTGGLFF; cdr3_nt: TGTGCCAGCAGTTATACCCTGGGGATAAACACCGGGGGGCTGTTTTTT
clone_size: NA; j_call: TRBJ2-7; d_call: NA; v_call: TRBV5-1; cdr3_aa: CASSSDWWTAKHYEQYF; cdr3_nt: TGCGCCAGCAGCTCGGATTGGTGGACAGCGAAACATTACGAGCAGTACTTC
clone_size: NA; j_call: TRBJ2-2; d_call: NA; v_call: TRBV5-6; cdr3_aa: CASSLLSLNTGELFF; cdr3_nt: TGTGCCAGCAGCTTACTATCGCTAAACACCGGGGAGCTGTTTTTT
clone_size: NA; j_call: TRBJ1-2; d_call: NA; v_call: TRBV6-5; cdr3_aa: CASSESANYGYTF; cdr3_nt: TGTGCCAGCAGTGAATCGGCTAACTATGGCTACACCTTC
clone_size: NA; j_call: TRBJ1-1; d_call: TRBD1; v_call: TRBV9; cdr3_aa: CASSAGQLNTEAFF; cdr3_nt: TGTGCCAGCAGCGCGGGACAGTTGAACACTGAAGCTTTCTTT
clone_size: NA; j_call: TRBJ1-5; d_call: NA; v_call: TRBV19; cdr3_aa: CASSTQLNQPQHF; cdr3_nt: TGTGCCAGTAGTACCCAACTTAATCAGCCCCAGCATTTT
clone_size: NA; j_call: TRBJ2-3; d_call: NA; v_call: TRBV5-4; cdr3_aa: CASSLVRGLPADTQYF; cdr3_nt: TGTGCCAGCAGCTTGGTTCGGGGTCTCCCGGCAGATACGCAGTATTTT
clone_size: NA; j_call: TRBJ2-5; d_call: NA; v_call: TRBV1; cdr3_aa: CTSSQDGGGLIETQYF; cdr3_nt: TGCACCAGCAGCCAAGATGGCGGGGGGCTAATAGAGACCCAGTACTTC
clone_size: NA; j_call: TRBJ2-2; d_call: NA; v_call: TRBV9; cdr3_aa: CASSSSNRVPGTGELFF; cdr3_nt: TGTGCCAGCAGCTCCAGCAACAGGGTACCAGGCACCGGGGAGCTGTTTTTT
clone_size: NA; j_call: TRBJ2-7; d_call: NA; v_call: TRBV2; cdr3_aa: CASKRHYRIQTAYEQYF; cdr3_nt: TGTGCCAGCAAGAGACATTACCGGATCCAGACCGCCTACGAGCAGTACTTC
clone_size: once; j_call: TRBJ1-2; d_call: NA; v_call: TRBV5-1; cdr3_aa: CASKPSANYGYTF; cdr3_nt: TGCGCCAGCAAGCCATCGGCTAACTATGGCTACACCTTC
clone_size: NA; j_call: TRBJ2-3; d_call: TRBD2; v_call: TRBV9; cdr3_aa: CASSPLAGVTDTQYF; cdr3_nt: TGTGCCAGCAGCCCCCTAGCGGGGGTCACAGATACGCAGTATTTT
clone_size: NA; j_call: TRBJ1-2; d_call: TRBD1; v_call: TRBV6-4; cdr3_aa: CASSDSLQPGQGSYTF; cdr3_nt: TGTGCCAGCAGTGACTCGCTCCAACCGGGACAGGGGTCCTACACCTTC
clone_size: NA; j_call: TRBJ1-5; d_call: NA; v_call: TRBV6-6; cdr3_aa: CASMGARQPQHF; cdr3_nt: TGTGCCAGCATGGGGGCTCGCCAGCCCCAGCATTTT
clone_size: NA; j_call: TRBJ2-2; d_call: NA; v_call: TRBV7-8; cdr3_aa: CASSALASNTGELFF; cdr3_nt: TGTGCCAGCAGCGCACTAGCCTCAAACACCGGGGAGCTGTTTTTT
clone_size: NA; j_call: TRBJ2-3; d_call: NA; v_call: TRBV5-3; cdr3_aa: CARSLAGCTDTQYF; cdr3_nt: TGTGCCAGAAGCTTGGCCGGGTGCACAGATACGCAGTATTTT
clone_size: NA; j_call: TRBJ2-3; d_call: TRBD2; v_call: TRBV14; cdr3_aa: CASSQFSGGTDTQYF; cdr3_nt: TGTGCCAGCAGCCAATTTAGCGGGGGAACAGATACGCAGTATTTT
clone_size: NA; j_call: TRBJ2-2; d_call: TRBD2; v_call: TRBV5-1; cdr3_aa: CASSLVLHSGATGELFF; cdr3_nt: TGCGCCAGCAGCTTGGTCTTACACAGCGGGGCCACCGGGGAGCTGTTTTTT
clone_size: NA; j_call: TRBJ2-3; d_call: TRBD1; v_call: TRBV5-5; cdr3_aa: CASSSTGGTTDTQYF; cdr3_nt: TGTGCCAGCAGCTCGACAGGGGGGACAACAGATACGCAGTATTTT
clone_size: once; j_call: TRBJ1-5; d_call: NA; v_call: TRBV2; cdr3_aa: CASSEFTSGNQPQHF; cdr3_nt: TGTGCCAGCAGTGAATTTACTTCAGGGAATCAGCCCCAGCATTTT
clone_size: NA; j_call: TRBJ1-5; d_call: NA; v_call: TRBV2; cdr3_aa: CASSEGGLSNQPQHF; cdr3_nt: TGTGCCAGCAGTGAGGGGGGGCTTAGCAATCAGCCCCAGCATTTT